This T cell receptor beta chain stems from a study of T cells in Graves' hyperthyroidism and ophthalmopathy. The study's findings and limits: It was a median around 6 months before onset that the model predicted ophthalmopathy. Researchers found most expanded thyroid clonotypes above 0.001 in blood as well.

In germline, CDR1 is SGHTA, CDR2 FQGNSA. The CDR3 totals 14 residues. The ends were cut back, 1 base at V and 6 bases at J, with 9 bases in the middle. Researchers amplified the TCR beta CDR3 regions from RNA transcripts. Initially, a first-round RT-PCR of the TCR CDR3 employed the HTBI primer set. Using its own MiXCR run on the multiplex PCR reads, TCRdb lists one record per CDR3 protein. Here the sample spans about 700,000 distinct CDR3 sequences, approximately 15% being singletons. This clonotype was counted at least ten times. What it recognizes is unknown. The rearrangement links TRBV7-2 to TRBJ2-2; possible D gene TRBD2, 5 bases. The sample comprised blood. The clonotype comes from a woman younger than 35 with Graves' hyperthyroidism. CDR3 nucleotides: TGTGCCAGCAGCTTAGACGGGATCGCCGGGGAGCTGTTTTTT. Translating gives CASSLDGIAGELFF. Supplemented by reference TRBV7-2 and TRBJ2-2, the full variable domain reads GAGVSQSPSNKVTEKGKDVELRCDPISGHTALYWYRQSLGQGLEFLIYFQGNSAPDKSGLPSDRFSAERTGGSVSTLTIQRTQQEDSAVYLCASSLDGIAGELFFGEGSRLTVL.